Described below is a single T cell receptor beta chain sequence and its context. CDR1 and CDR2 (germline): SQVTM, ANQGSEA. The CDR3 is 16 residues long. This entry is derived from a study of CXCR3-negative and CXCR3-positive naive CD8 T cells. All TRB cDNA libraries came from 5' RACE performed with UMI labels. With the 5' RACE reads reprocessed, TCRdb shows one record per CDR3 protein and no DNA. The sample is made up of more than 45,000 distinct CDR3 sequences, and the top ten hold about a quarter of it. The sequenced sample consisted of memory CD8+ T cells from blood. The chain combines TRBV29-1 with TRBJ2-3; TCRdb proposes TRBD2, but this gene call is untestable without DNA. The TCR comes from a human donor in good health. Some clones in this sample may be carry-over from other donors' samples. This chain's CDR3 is CSVEDIAGEITDTQYF.